The present T cell receptor beta chain was sequenced within a study of CD8+ T cells in alopecia areata. Overall study findings and caveats: Scalp sample sequencing also detects resident alphabeta T cells of normal skin. Researchers report lesional scalp, most notably alopecia totalis/universalis, outstripped normal scalp in clonality.

The CDR3 has 15 amino acids. With V trimmed by 8 bases and J by 0 bases, 10 bases remained unmatched. Germline loops: CDR1 SGHAT, CDR2 FQDESV (reference sequence). A remark on this clone: Its cognate antigen is unknown.

Reverse transcribed after extraction, RNA yielded cDNA as the sequencing template. Generated by immunoSEQ multiplex PCR, the TCRdb table keeps only in-frame clones and is missing some. The data show some 170,000 clones, around three fifths seen once. The gene calls are TRBV11-1 and TRBJ2-7; 7 bases are a match to TRBD1. The specimen comprised CD4+ T cells sorted from blood, sampled at week 0. This TCR was sampled from a human donor with alopecia areata. CDR3 region: CASRDSGRGSYEQYF. The CDR3 DNA is TGTGCCAGCCGGGACAGCGGCCGGGGCTCCTACGAGCAGTACTTC.